This TCR beta chain was sequenced for a study of blood T cell repertoires in COVID-19. Study context: The samples span acute and convalescent COVID-19 from the United States, Italy and Spain. PBMCs, B-cell-depleted T cells, or T cells were the source of the cDNA or gDNA that made up the material.

Germline V gene sequence: CDR1 SGHDT, CDR2 YYEEEE. Trimming pared 0 bases from V and 4 bases from J, leaving 16 bases between. The CDR3 consists of 16 residues. This clone turned up a few times. Seattle researchers signed up patients amid active infection and tracked them longitudinally. Methods used by the authors: Estimated nucleated cell counts came from reference gene primer amplification. Clones were read by immunoSEQ multiplex PCR, and TCRdb kept only the in-frame ones, dropping some. That table gives V, J and clone size, and the DNA gave D and trimming. The repertoire holds 250,000 to 300,000 clones, with almost 90% as singletons.

The rearrangement uses TRBV5-6 and TRBJ1-2; unclear D gene. The sequenced material came from peripheral blood. The source of this sequence is a woman aged 25-40 years with COVID-19, enrolled during active disease. The CDR3 loop is CASSLAEASPGYGYTF. The CDR3 coding sequence is TGTGCCAGCAGCTTGGCCGAGGCCAGTCCTGGCTATGGCTACACCTTC.